This T cell receptor beta chain was documented in a study of post-analysis software for immune sequencing data. General observations from the study: Patients carried 5 or 6 TRBV segments more frequently than controls did, and TRBV5-6, TRBV5-1 and TRBV20-1 were among them. Multiple sclerosis patients showed significantly lower normalized Chao1 diversity than controls did.

Comment on this clonotype: Antigen unknown.

The library was made from cDNA and included unique molecular identifiers. MiXCR, run by TCRdb on the PCR reads, gives a single entry per CDR3 protein. This sample yields approximately 440,000 distinct CDR3 sequences, of which roughly 46% are seen a single time; 9.5% to 13% belongs to the top ten. CDR3 length: 13 amino acids. From germline, CDR1 is SQVTM and CDR2 ANQGSEA. Trimming cost V 1 base and J 7 bases, with 11 bases left between them. This TCR derives from a girl aged 10 to 17 with multiple sclerosis. This rearrangement joins TRBV29-1 to TRBJ2-1; no firm D call. The sample taken for sequencing was blood. As DNA, the CDR3 is TGCAGCGTTGAAGGTGGGAATCGGAATGAGCAGTTCTTC. Protein sequence: CSVEGGNRNEQFF.